This TCR beta chain stems from a study of CD8 T cells in Susac syndrome. With random hexamers, reverse transcription was performed on roughly 0.5 to 1 ug of RNA. Coverage of TCR beta CDR3 amplification by immunoSEQ multiplex PCR extended to 54 Vbeta and 13 Jbeta. TCRdb re-called the immunoSEQ multiplex PCR reads through MiXCR, storing one row per CDR3 protein. The sample carries about 200,000 distinct CDR3 sequences, around 96% recorded once. Germline V lookup: CDR1 DFQATT, CDR2 SNEGSKA (reference sequence). This CDR3 is 14 amino acids long. Trimming pared 4 bases from V and 4 bases from J, leaving 16 bases between.

V usage is TRBV20-1 and J usage is TRBJ2-5, with D perhaps matching TRBD2 (7 bases). This receptor was obtained from a human donor with multiple sclerosis. The specimen was CD4+ T cells from PBMCs. The CDR3 DNA reads as TGCAGTGCTATCTCGAGGGGGGGAAGAGAGACCCAGTACTTC. This gives the protein CSAISRGGRETQYF.